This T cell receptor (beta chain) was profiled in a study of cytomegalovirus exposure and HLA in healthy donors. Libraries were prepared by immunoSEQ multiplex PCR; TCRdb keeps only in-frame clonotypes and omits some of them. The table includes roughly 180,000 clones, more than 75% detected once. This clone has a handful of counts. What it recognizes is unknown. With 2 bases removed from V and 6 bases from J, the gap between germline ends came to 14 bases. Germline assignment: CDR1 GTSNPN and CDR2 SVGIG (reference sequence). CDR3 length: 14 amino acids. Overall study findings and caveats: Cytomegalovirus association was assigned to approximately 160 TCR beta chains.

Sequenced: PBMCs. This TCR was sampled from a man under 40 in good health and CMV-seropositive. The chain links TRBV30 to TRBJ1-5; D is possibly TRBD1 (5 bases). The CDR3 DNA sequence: TGTGCCTGGAGTCGGCAGGGAAAAAGTCAGCCCCAGCATTTT. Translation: CAWSRQGKSQPQHF.